These T cell receptor beta chains were read from a single sample in a study of type 1 regulatory T cells. These receptors have no identified antigens. TCRdb re-derived calls from the reads in MiXCR, one entry per CDR3 protein. Counted here are 60,000 to 70,000 distinct CDR3 sequences, roughly three fifths occurring once; the ten biggest clones make up 6% to 9%. The sample consisted of cultured T cells, either the whole culture or a sorted T cell fraction (not recorded which). Receptors were obtained from a human donor in good health. The CDR3 runs from the conserved cysteine through the conserved F or W. The D gene is left open where the match is weak. Size values are once, few and many counts, or a class for expanded clones, and some rows have none.

clone_size: NA
j_call: TRBJ2-5
v_call: TRBV2
d_call: NA
cdr3_nt: TGTGCCAGCACAGAACAGGGTCCGACTAAAGAGACCCAGTACTTC
cdr3_aa: CASTEQGPTKETQYF

clone_size: many
j_call: TRBJ2-3
v_call: TRBV4-2
d_call: TRBD2
cdr3_nt: TGTGCCAGCAGCCAAGGGGGGACTAGCGGGGGGGGAGATACGCAGTATTTT
cdr3_aa: CASSQGGTSGGGDTQYF

clone_size: once
j_call: TRBJ1-4
v_call: TRBV29-1
d_call: NA
cdr3_nt: TGCAGCGTTGAAGACCGTGGGGGGGGTCGGGAAAAACTGTTTTTT
cdr3_aa: CSVEDRGGGREKLFF

clone_size: NA
j_call: TRBJ1-1
v_call: TRBV18
d_call: TRBD1
cdr3_nt: TGTGCCAGCTCACCTGCGACAGGGTCTGTAACTGAAGCTTTCTTT
cdr3_aa: CASSPATGSVTEAFF

clone_size: NA
j_call: TRBJ2-5
v_call: TRBV2
d_call: NA
cdr3_nt: TGTGCCAGCAGTGACTACAGAGGGTGGGAGACCCAGTACTTC
cdr3_aa: CASSDYRGWETQYF

clone_size: NA
j_call: TRBJ2-7
v_call: TRBV10-3
d_call: NA
cdr3_nt: TGTGCCATCAGTGACAAGGGAGCCCTCTCCTACGAGCAGTACTTC
cdr3_aa: CAISDKGALSYEQYF

clone_size: NA
j_call: TRBJ2-7
v_call: TRBV15
d_call: TRBD1
cdr3_nt: TGTGCCACCAGCAGAGAAGGACAGGAGATCGAGCAGTACTTC
cdr3_aa: CATSREGQEIEQYF

clone_size: NA
j_call: TRBJ2-6
v_call: TRBV5-4
d_call: NA
cdr3_nt: TGTGCCAGCAAGTCAGGGGCTGGGGCCAACGTCCTGACTTTC
cdr3_aa: CASKSGAGANVLTF

clone_size: NA
j_call: TRBJ2-1
v_call: TRBV3-1
d_call: TRBD2
cdr3_nt: TGTGCCAGCAGCCCCGATGAAGGGACTAGAGGGGGTAACTCCTACAATGAGCAGTTCTTC
cdr3_aa: CASSPDEGTRGGNSYNEQFF

clone_size: NA
j_call: TRBJ2-7
v_call: TRBV4-2
d_call: NA
cdr3_nt: TGTGCCAGCAGCCAAGAACCGGGACTGACGAAGTCCGAGCAGTACTTC
cdr3_aa: CASSQEPGLTKSEQYF

clone_size: NA
j_call: TRBJ1-2
v_call: TRBV20-1
d_call: TRBD1
cdr3_nt: TGCAGTGCGAGAGGTTCCGGGACAGGGGGGTCCTATGGCTACACCTTC
cdr3_aa: CSARGSGTGGSYGYTF

clone_size: NA
j_call: TRBJ2-4
v_call: TRBV2
d_call: TRBD2
cdr3_nt: TGTGCCAGCAGGGGACTAGCGGGAGGGGGTTTAGCCAAAAACATTCAGTACTTC
cdr3_aa: CASRGLAGGGLAKNIQYF

clone_size: NA
j_call: TRBJ2-3
v_call: TRBV12-3/TRBV12-4
d_call: TRBD2
cdr3_nt: TGTGCCAGCACCCTGACTAGCGGGAGCACAGATACGCAGTATTTT
cdr3_aa: CASTLTSGSTDTQYF

clone_size: NA
j_call: TRBJ1-5
v_call: TRBV19
d_call: NA
cdr3_nt: TGTGCCAGTACTAGAACGGAAGGTGGCAATCAGCCCCAGCATTTT
cdr3_aa: CASTRTEGGNQPQHF

clone_size: NA
j_call: TRBJ2-1
v_call: TRBV20-1
d_call: NA
cdr3_nt: TGCAGTGCTAGCCCGTCCTCTAGTCTCCTCAACAATGAGCAGTTCTTC
cdr3_aa: CSASPSSSLLNNEQFF

clone_size: NA
j_call: TRBJ2-2
v_call: TRBV5-1
d_call: NA
cdr3_nt: TGCGCCAGCACTCCACAAGGAGGCACGAACACCGGGGAGCTGTTTTTT
cdr3_aa: CASTPQGGTNTGELFF

clone_size: few
j_call: TRBJ1-2
v_call: TRBV20-1
d_call: NA
cdr3_nt: TGCAGTGCTAGAGAGCCAGGGGTTAAGCGATACTATGGCTACACCTTC
cdr3_aa: CSAREPGVKRYYGYTF